The entry that follows covers one T cell receptor beta chain sequence. As yet, its antigen is unknown. The data are from a study of T cell responses to AZD1222 COVID-19 vaccine. Per germline, CDR1 SGDLS and CDR2 YYNGEE. V lost 4 bases and J 1 base, leaving 12 bases between the germline ends. The CDR3 is made up of 14 amino acids. The assay was immunoSEQ multiplex PCR, and TCRdb's table has in-frame clones only and misses some. The table lists around 150,000 clones, 80% to 95% of them singletons, with roughly 3.3% in the top ten. Study-level findings and limits: White British ancestry dominated among donors, who included more females, and clonal diversity was possibly underestimated. At baseline, just 6 or 7 AZD1222 recipients tested seropositive. There were vaccine-associated CD4 TCRs across spike, dominant at 160-218 and 743-854.

The receptor's source is an adult who received the AZD1222 COVID-19 vaccine. This chain links TRBV9 with TRBJ2-7, with D perhaps given as TRBD1 or TRBD2 (6 bases each). The sequences come from peripheral blood, collected 28 days after the second AZD1222 dose. The CDR3 loop is CASSRGVSSYEQYF. CDR3 bases: TGTGCCAGCAGCAGGGGGGTCTCATCCTACGAGCAGTACTTC.